This T cell receptor beta chain was sequenced in a study of control samples from healthy donors and cancer patients. This clone occurred once. V was clipped by 5 bases and J by 2 bases, with 11 bases between them. CDR1 is SEHNR, CDR2 FQNEAQ, per germline (reference sequence). The CDR3 covers 14 residues. Some clones are missing from TCRdb's copy, which holds only in-frame ones; the method was immunoSEQ multiplex PCR. The sample lists tens of thousands of clones, approximately 84% occurring once. The rearrangement joins TRBV7-9 to TRBJ2-3; no definite D call. The sequence derives from a man aged 70-80 years with lung cancer. Material: PBMCs. CDR3 DNA: TGTGCCAGCAGCCTCATGGACGACACAGATACGCAGTATTTT. Its protein product is CASSLMDDTDTQYF.